This section outlines one TCR beta chain sequence together with its context. What it binds is unknown. After removal of 3 bases from V and 8 bases from J, the junction contained 4 bases not matched to a gene. Germline-derived CDR1 and CDR2 are SGHRS and YFSETQ. The length of the CDR3 is 13 residues. This specimen comes from a study of blood T cells in healthy people across ages. The second PCR ran roughly 7 to 11 cycles with a sample-barcoded 5' primer and J-beta primers. A template-switch adaptor that had 12 random nucleotides put a tag on each cDNA molecule. Every sample returned 2.5 million or more CDR3-containing paired-end reads. TCRdb reanalysed the 5' RACE reads using MiXCR and keeps one entry per CDR3 protein. The repertoire consists of hundreds of thousands of distinct CDR3 sequences, with roughly 43% occurring once and the leading ten covering around 24%. Findings and caveats of the study: It was found that TCR beta diversity correlated strongly with the percentage of naive T cells. Possibly confounding the expanded clonotype changes was the fact that donor CMV status was unknown.

The clonotype was recovered from a man older than 75 in good health. This rearrangement joins TRBV5-1 to TRBJ1-2; 10 nucleotides line up with TRBD1. The sample taken for sequencing was blood. As DNA, the CDR3 is TGCGCCAGCAGCTGGGGACAGGGGATGGGCTACACCTTC. Protein sequence: CASSWGQGMGYTF.